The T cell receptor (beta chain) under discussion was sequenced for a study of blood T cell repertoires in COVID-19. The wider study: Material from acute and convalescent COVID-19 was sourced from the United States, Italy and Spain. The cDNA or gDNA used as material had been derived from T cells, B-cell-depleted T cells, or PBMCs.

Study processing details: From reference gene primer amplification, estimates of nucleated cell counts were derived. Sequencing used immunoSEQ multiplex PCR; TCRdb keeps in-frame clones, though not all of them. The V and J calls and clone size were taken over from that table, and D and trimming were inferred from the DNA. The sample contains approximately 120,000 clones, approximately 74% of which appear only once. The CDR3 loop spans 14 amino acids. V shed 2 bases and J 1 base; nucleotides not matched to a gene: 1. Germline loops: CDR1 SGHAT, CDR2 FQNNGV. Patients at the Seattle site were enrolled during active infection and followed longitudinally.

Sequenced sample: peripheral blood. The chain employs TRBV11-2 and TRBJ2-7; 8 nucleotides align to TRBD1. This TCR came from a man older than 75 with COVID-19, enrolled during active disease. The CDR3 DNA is TGTGCCAGCAGCTTAAGACAGGGGTCCTACGAGCAGTACTTC. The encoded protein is CASSLRQGSYEQYF.